A selection of T cell receptor beta chains follows, all from one sample in a study of OX40 agonist ivuxolimab in advanced cancers. Sequenced by immunoSEQ multiplex PCR; TCRdb stores in-frame clones only, minus some. Here the sample spans some 20,000 clones, more than 70% being singletons. The sample in question was CD4+ or CD8+ T cells sorted from blood, obtained in a trial of the OX40 agonist ivuxolimab. The receptors stem from an adult with an advanced solid tumor such as melanoma, head and neck, liver or kidney cancer. Each CDR3 is given with its conserved first and last residue. The D gene is left open where the match is weak. Rows give clone size only sometimes, using once, few, many, or a class for an expanded clone.

clone size	D gene	J gene	V gene	CDR3 DNA	CDR3 protein
-	TRBD1	TRBJ2-5	TRBV28	TGTGCCAGCAGTTTTTCAGGGACAGACTCTTTCCAGTACTTC	CASSFSGTDSFQYF
-	TRBD1	TRBJ2-5	TRBV7-9	TGTGCCAGCAGAACCTTGGGACAGCGCGAGACCCAGTACTTC	CASRTLGQRETQYF
-	TRBD1	TRBJ1-2	TRBV25-1	TGTGCCAGCAGGGGGACAGGGGGCTTTGGCTACACCTTC	CASRGTGGFGYTF
-	TRBD2	TRBJ2-1	TRBV27	TGTGCCAGCAGCCTAAGGGGCGGGAGGGCCCCAAATGAGCAGTTCTTC	CASSLRGGRAPNEQFF
-	TRBD1	TRBJ1-1	TRBV5-6	TGTGCCAGCAGCTTTGGACAGGGTTTATTGGCTTTCTTT	CASSFGQGLLAFF
medium-sized	-	TRBJ2-2	TRBV2	TGTGCCAGCAGGGGTTCCACCGGGGAGCTGTTTTTT	CASRGSTGELFF
-	-	TRBJ2-7	TRBV6-6	TGTGCCAGCAGACTCGAGAGGGGACTCACCTACGAGCAGTACTTC	CASRLERGLTYEQYF
-	TRBD2	TRBJ2-2	TRBV7-8	TGTGCCAGCAGCCGGCGCAGAGCGGGGGCCGACACCGGGGAGCTGTTTTTT	CASSRRRAGADTGELFF
-	TRBD2	TRBJ2-1	TRBV2	TGTGCCGGTTGGGGACTAGTCACCTACAATGAGCAGTTCTTC	CAGWGLVTYNEQFF
-	TRBD1	TRBJ1-1	TRBV27	TGTGCCAGCAGTCCCGCCCACAGGGGGTTGGCTTTCTTT	CASSPAHRGLAFF
-	-	TRBJ1-6	TRBV27	TGTGCCAGCAGTCCCGGGTTTAATAGGTGGAATTCACCCCTCCACTTT	CASSPGFNRWNSPLHF
-	-	TRBJ1-5	TRBV4-1	TGCGCCAGCAGCCAAGTTCCAGGGGTCAATCAGCCCCAGCATTTT	CASSQVPGVNQPQHF
few	TRBD1	TRBJ2-7	TRBV27	TGTGCCAGCAGTTTCCGGACAGGGCGATACGAGCAGTACTTC	CASSFRTGRYEQYF
-	-	TRBJ2-3	TRBV21-1	TGTGCCAGCAGCACCCTAGACCGACAGGGGTTCGATACGCAGTATTTT	CASSTLDRQGFDTQYF